This is a list of T cell receptor beta chains from one sample in a study of blood T cell repertoires in COVID-19. Clones were sequenced by immunoSEQ multiplex PCR, and TCRdb holds only the in-frame ones, with some missing. The table lists 200,000 or so clones, more than 70% of them singletons. Material for sequencing was PBMCs or T cells enriched from blood (not recorded which). The receptors stem from a woman between 35 and 50 years old with acute COVID-19. CDR3s include the opening cysteine and the closing phenylalanine or tryptophan. The D gene is left open where the match is weak. Clone size is stated in some rows and not others, as once, few, many or a class when expanded.

d_call: TRBD1; v_call: TRBV19; j_call: TRBJ1-5; clone_size: NA; cdr3_nt: TGTGCCAGTAGTATAGTTGGGACAGGGGTCCCAGTGCAGCCCCAGCATTTT; cdr3_aa: CASSIVGTGVPVQPQHF
d_call: NA; v_call: TRBV6-4; j_call: TRBJ2-3; clone_size: NA; cdr3_nt: TGTGCCAGCAGTAGGACCGGGGCAGATACGCAGTATTTT; cdr3_aa: CASSRTGADTQYF
d_call: NA; v_call: TRBV10-3; j_call: TRBJ2-5; clone_size: NA; cdr3_nt: TGTGCCATCAGTGACACGCGGGGCCAGACCGGGGAGACCCAGTACTTC; cdr3_aa: CAISDTRGQTGETQYF
d_call: NA; v_call: TRBV18; j_call: TRBJ2-3; clone_size: NA; cdr3_nt: TGTGCCAGCTCACCGCTGGGAGCCGACACAGATACGCAGTATTTT; cdr3_aa: CASSPLGADTDTQYF
d_call: NA; v_call: TRBV30; j_call: TRBJ1-3; clone_size: NA; cdr3_nt: TGTGCCTGCCACAGGGAGGGTGGAAACACCATATATTTT; cdr3_aa: CACHREGGNTIYF
d_call: NA; v_call: TRBV10-3; j_call: TRBJ1-1; clone_size: NA; cdr3_nt: TGTGCCATCAGTGACGGGGGGCTCAACACTGAAGCTTTCTTT; cdr3_aa: CAISDGGLNTEAFF
d_call: TRBD1; v_call: TRBV5-6; j_call: TRBJ1-2; clone_size: NA; cdr3_nt: TGTGCCAGCAGCTTGTCAGGGGGCTACTATGGCTACACCTTC; cdr3_aa: CASSLSGGYYGYTF
d_call: TRBD1; v_call: TRBV5-5; j_call: TRBJ2-7; clone_size: NA; cdr3_nt: TGTGCCAGCAGCTTGGCCGTCGGACAGGGTATATACGAGCAGTACTTC; cdr3_aa: CASSLAVGQGIYEQYF
d_call: TRBD1; v_call: TRBV28; j_call: TRBJ1-1; clone_size: once; cdr3_nt: TGTGCCAGCAGGGGACAGGGGGCGAACACTGAAGCTTTCTTT; cdr3_aa: CASRGQGANTEAFF
d_call: NA; v_call: TRBV5-1; j_call: TRBJ1-2; clone_size: NA; cdr3_nt: TGCGCCAGCAGCCCCTGGGACTTCGAAGGCTACACCTTC; cdr3_aa: CASSPWDFEGYTF
d_call: TRBD2; v_call: TRBV7-2; j_call: TRBJ2-7; clone_size: NA; cdr3_nt: TGTGCCAGCAGCCTCGAGACTAGCGGTTCGAAACCCTACGAGCAGTACTTC; cdr3_aa: CASSLETSGSKPYEQYF
d_call: TRBD2; v_call: TRBV9; j_call: TRBJ2-3; clone_size: NA; cdr3_nt: TGTGCCAGCAGCGTAGTCCCCGGGGGGGGTTCAGATACGCAGTATTTT; cdr3_aa: CASSVVPGGGSDTQYF
d_call: NA; v_call: TRBV30; j_call: TRBJ1-1; clone_size: NA; cdr3_nt: TGTGCCTGGAGTGTCGGAAACAGGGTTAAAGCTTTCTTT; cdr3_aa: CAWSVGNRVKAFF
d_call: TRBD2; v_call: TRBV30; j_call: TRBJ2-5; clone_size: NA; cdr3_nt: TGTGCCTGGAGTCGACTAGCGGGCCAAGAGACCCAGTACTTC; cdr3_aa: CAWSRLAGQETQYF
d_call: TRBD2; v_call: TRBV5-1; j_call: TRBJ2-3; clone_size: NA; cdr3_nt: TGCGCCAGCAGCTTGGTAGGGACTAGCGGAGATACGCAGTATTTT; cdr3_aa: CASSLVGTSGDTQYF
d_call: NA; v_call: TRBV3-1/TRBV3-2; j_call: TRBJ1-5; clone_size: NA; cdr3_nt: TGTGCCAGCAGCCAGGGTCGGACAGTCAATCAGCCCCAGCATTTT; cdr3_aa: CASSQGRTVNQPQHF
d_call: NA; v_call: TRBV5-1; j_call: TRBJ2-5; clone_size: once; cdr3_nt: TGCGCCAGCAGCTCGCCGCCACAGGGAAAAGAGACCCAGTACTTC; cdr3_aa: CASSSPPQGKETQYF
d_call: NA; v_call: TRBV6-2/TRBV6-3; j_call: TRBJ1-2; clone_size: NA; cdr3_nt: TGTGCCAGCAGTTACGGCGACAGGTACTATGGCTACACCTTC; cdr3_aa: CASSYGDRYYGYTF